The clone carrying this T cell receptor beta chain was seen a handful of times. This specimen belongs to a study of response to subunit inactivated influenza vaccine. V gave up 10 bases and J gave up 5 bases; unmatched junction bases: 23. The germline CDR1 and CDR2 sequences are MDHEN and SYDVKM. This CDR3 is 17 amino acids long. TCRdb passed the RT-PCR reads through MiXCR, listing each CDR3 protein once. The sample consists of about 620,000 distinct CDR3 sequences, roughly 12% of them appearing once. The same sample was also studied in work on T cells expressing NK-cell markers. Per that study: Scientists made TCR beta cDNA using 5'RACE template switching with UMIs.

The chain combines TRBV28 with TRBJ2-7; 7 nucleotides align to TRBD2. Sequences were derived from PBMCs from blood, sampled on the day of vaccination. This sequence originates from a man aged 45 to 65 who received an inactivated influenza vaccine. The CDR3 sequence: CATKAAYAGASRHEQYF. The DNA of the CDR3 is TGTGCCACCAAGGCGGCCTACGCGGGAGCATCGCGCCACGAGCAGTACTTC.